These T cell receptor beta chains were read from a single sample in a study of T cell responses to AZD1222 COVID-19 vaccine. TCRdb keeps only in-frame clones here, not all; method: immunoSEQ multiplex PCR. The table lists over 100,000 clones, roughly 90% of them singletons. The sequences come from peripheral blood, collected on day 0 of AZD1222 vaccination. These receptors were taken from an adult in good health. The CDR3 runs from the conserved cysteine through the conserved F or W. A D gene is named only where the DNA matches it firmly. Clone size is given for some rows only: seen once, a few or many times, or a class if the clone is expanded.

V	D	size	J	CDR3	DNA
TRBV3-1/TRBV3-2	TRBD2	once	TRBJ2-3	CASSPNSGGTDTQYF	TGTGCCAGCAGCCCAAATAGCGGGGGCACAGATACGCAGTATTTT
TRBV6-5	.	.	TRBJ1-6	CASSLSGTRESPLHF	TGTGCCAGCAGTCTGTCCGGGACGAGGGAGTCACCCCTCCACTTT
TRBV18	TRBD1	once	TRBJ1-5	CASSLGRQGLGNQPQHF	TGTGCCAGCTCTCTCGGAAGACAGGGGCTGGGCAATCAGCCCCAGCATTTT
TRBV5-1	.	once	TRBJ2-3	CASSATPVTDTQYF	TGCGCCAGCAGCGCTACTCCCGTCACAGATACGCAGTATTTT
TRBV5-1	TRBD1	.	TRBJ1-2	CASRSSAGGNYGYTF	TGCGCCAGCAGATCTTCGGCAGGGGGAAACTATGGCTACACCTTC
TRBV6-2/TRBV6-3	TRBD2	.	TRBJ2-1	CASSAGTSGKDEQFF	TGTGCCAGCAGTGCGGGGACTAGCGGTAAGGATGAGCAGTTCTTC
TRBV5-6	TRBD1	.	TRBJ1-5	CASSLMDRAGGPQHF	TGTGCCAGCAGCCTTATGGACAGGGCCGGGGGGCCCCAGCATTTT
TRBV11-1	TRBD1	.	TRBJ1-5	CASSLTGDQPQHF	TGTGCCAGCAGCTTAACAGGGGATCAGCCCCAGCATTTT
TRBV7-2	TRBD2	.	TRBJ2-4	CASREGLAGDLAKNIQYF	TGTGCCAGCAGAGAGGGACTAGCGGGGGACCTAGCCAAAAACATTCAGTACTTC
TRBV10-3	.	once	TRBJ1-1	CAISESSGNRVGAFF	TGTGCCATCAGTGAGTCGAGTGGGAACAGGGTAGGAGCTTTCTTT
TRBV6-5	TRBD1	once	TRBJ2-5	CASSTRDRGEETQYF	TGTGCCAGCAGTACGCGGGACAGGGGGGAAGAGACCCAGTACTTC
TRBV5-4	.	once	TRBJ1-4	CASSLAPELATNEKLFF	TGTGCCAGCAGCTTGGCCCCGGAACTCGCAACTAATGAAAAACTGTTTTTT
TRBV9	.	.	TRBJ1-5	CASSVGARDSNQPQHF	TGTGCCAGCAGCGTAGGGGCCAGGGATAGCAATCAGCCCCAGCATTTT
TRBV18	TRBD1	.	TRBJ1-2	CASSQLDRDGYTF	TGTGCCAGCTCACAACTGGACAGGGACGGCTACACCTTC
TRBV12-5	.	.	TRBJ1-5	CASSVGVGNQPQHF	TGTGCTAGTAGTGTAGGGGTGGGCAATCAGCCCCAGCATTTT
TRBV21-1	.	.	TRBJ1-2	CASSKEGQGTRGYTF	TGTGCCAGCAGCAAAGAAGGACAGGGGACGAGGGGCTACACCTTC
TRBV9	TRBD1	.	TRBJ1-3	CASSARQGSGNTIYF	TGTGCCAGCAGCGCCAGACAGGGTTCTGGAAACACCATATATTTT
TRBV14	TRBD1	.	TRBJ1-2	CASSQGGDRHFYGYTF	TGTGCCAGCAGCCAAGGAGGGGACAGACATTTCTATGGCTACACCTTC
TRBV9	TRBD1	.	TRBJ1-6	CASSVSTGTGYSPLHF	TGTGCCAGCAGCGTCAGTACCGGGACAGGGTATTCACCCCTCCACTTT
TRBV10-3	.	.	TRBJ2-3	CAAGEAKITDTQYF	TGTGCCGCCGGGGAGGCAAAGATCACAGATACGCAGTATTTT
TRBV6-2/TRBV6-3	.	.	TRBJ1-2	CASSLTPNSYGYTF	TGTGCCAGCAGTCTTACCCCCAACAGCTATGGCTACACCTTC
TRBV18	TRBD1	.	TRBJ1-1	CASSPPGRGGTEAFF	TGTGCCAGCTCACCACCGGGCAGGGGGGGAACTGAAGCTTTCTTT
TRBV7-2	TRBD2	.	TRBJ2-1	CASSRTSPPDEQFF	TGTGCCAGCAGTCGGACTAGCCCGCCGGATGAGCAGTTCTTC
TRBV6-1	TRBD2	.	TRBJ2-1	CASSERVAGGLIQFF	TGTGCCAGCAGTGAACGAGTAGCGGGGGGCCTAATTCAGTTCTTC
TRBV5-5	.	once	TRBJ2-1	CASSLTQVLEQFF	TGTGCCAGCAGCCTCACGCAGGTCTTGGAGCAGTTCTTC
TRBV5-5	.	.	TRBJ1-5	CASSLDRQINQPQHF	TGTGCCAGCAGCTTGGATCGACAGATCAATCAGCCCCAGCATTTT
TRBV19	TRBD1	.	TRBJ2-2	CASMVQGGTGELFF	TGTGCCAGTATGGTACAGGGGGGTACCGGGGAGCTGTTTTTT
TRBV18	TRBD1	.	TRBJ1-1	CASSPPTGGGTEAFF	TGTGCCAGCTCACCGCCTACAGGGGGCGGCACTGAAGCTTTCTTT
TRBV5-1	TRBD1	.	TRBJ2-7	CASSAGQGYEQYF	TGCGCCAGCAGCGCGGGACAGGGGTACGAGCAGTACTTC
TRBV7-2	.	.	TRBJ2-7	CASSLETAGLGYEQYF	TGTGCCAGCAGCTTGGAGACCGCCGGACTCGGCTACGAGCAGTACTTC
TRBV18	TRBD2	.	TRBJ2-3	CASSSSERGAVTDTQYF	TGTGCCAGCTCATCCTCCGAGCGGGGGGCAGTCACAGATACGCAGTATTTT
TRBV5-1	TRBD1	.	TRBJ1-2	CASSLQGPGYTF	TGCGCCAGCAGCCTACAGGGGCCTGGCTACACCTTC
TRBV5-5	.	.	TRBJ1-2	CASSSGTLLGYTF	TGTGCCAGCAGCTCTGGGACACTACTTGGCTACACCTTC
TRBV7-6	TRBD2	.	TRBJ2-2	CASSLRLAGGRNTGELFF	TGTGCCAGCAGCTTAAGGCTAGCGGGGGGCCGGAACACCGGGGAGCTGTTTTTT
TRBV9	TRBD1	.	TRBJ2-2	CASSVRTGFTGELFF	TGTGCCAGCAGCGTACGGACAGGGTTCACCGGGGAGCTGTTTTTT
TRBV11-3	TRBD1	.	TRBJ1-2	CASSLVRGFYGYTF	TGTGCCAGCAGCTTAGTCAGGGGGTTCTATGGCTACACCTTC
TRBV5-1	TRBD2	few	TRBJ2-3	CASSLRLAGGPSTDTQYF	TGCGCCAGCAGCTTGAGGCTAGCGGGGGGGCCGAGCACAGATACGCAGTATTTT
TRBV6-4	TRBD1	.	TRBJ2-3	CASSESPGQGSSTDTQYF	TGTGCCAGCAGTGAAAGTCCGGGACAGGGTAGTAGCACGGATACGCAGTATTTT
TRBV18	.	.	TRBJ1-1	CASSPPGAGVEAFF	TGTGCCAGCTCACCACCGGGGGCAGGAGTTGAAGCTTTCTTT
TRBV6-5	TRBD2	.	TRBJ2-5	CASSRSGGQETQYF	TGTGCCAGCAGTCGAAGCGGGGGCCAAGAGACCCAGTACTTC
TRBV12-5	.	.	TRBJ1-6	CASGLEQNSPLHF	TGTGCTAGTGGTTTGGAGCAGAATTCACCCCTCCACTTT
TRBV10-3	TRBD2	.	TRBJ2-1	CAITPGLAGNEQFF	TGTGCCATCACCCCAGGGCTAGCGGGCAATGAGCAGTTCTTC
TRBV19	.	.	TRBJ1-1	CASIRRRVGNTEAFF	TGTGCCAGTATCCGACGGCGGGTAGGGAACACTGAAGCTTTCTTT
TRBV6-5	.	.	TRBJ1-2	CASSYTLQGNYGYTF	TGTGCCAGCAGTTACACCCTACAAGGGAACTATGGCTACACCTTC
TRBV7-4	.	.	TRBJ1-2	CASSLVQQGGYGYTF	TGTGCCAGCAGCTTAGTGCAACAGGGTGGATATGGCTACACCTTC
TRBV5-1	.	.	TRBJ1-4	CASSPSGGTTNEKLFF	TGCGCCAGCAGCCCTTCAGGAGGGACAACTAATGAAAAACTGTTTTTT
TRBV11-2	.	.	TRBJ2-1	CASSLMENYNEQFF	TGTGCCAGCAGCTTAATGGAAAACTACAATGAGCAGTTCTTC
TRBV4-1	.	.	TRBJ2-5	CASSQDSEETQYF	TGCGCCAGCAGCCAAGATTCGGAGGAGACCCAGTACTTC
TRBV19	.	.	TRBJ1-1	CASREGGRRSEAFF	TGTGCCAGTAGGGAGGGCGGGAGGAGGTCTGAAGCTTTCTTT
TRBV20-1	.	.	TRBJ1-5	CSASNGQGYSNQPQHF	TGCAGTGCTAGTAACGGTCAGGGGTATAGCAATCAGCCCCAGCATTTT
TRBV27	TRBD1	.	TRBJ1-2	CASSLGTGSYGYTF	TGTGCCAGCAGTTTAGGGACAGGGTCTTATGGCTACACCTTC
TRBV7-6	.	.	TRBJ2-5	CASSPRDGVELKGTQYF	TGTGCCAGCAGCCCCCGGGACGGTGTAGAGCTGAAGGGGACCCAGTACTTC
TRBV7-2	.	.	TRBJ2-2	CASSLGRGLQDTGELFF	TGTGCCAGCAGCTTAGGGCGGGGCCTTCAGGACACCGGGGAGCTGTTTTTT
TRBV3-1/TRBV3-2	TRBD2	.	TRBJ2-1	CASSFTGTGGLNEQFF	TGTGCCAGCAGCTTTACCGGGACGGGGGGATTAAATGAGCAGTTCTTC
TRBV18	.	.	TRBJ1-4	CASSPPMGAVNEKLFF	TGTGCCAGCTCACCACCGATGGGGGCGGTGAATGAAAAACTGTTTTTT
TRBV5-4	TRBD1	.	TRBJ1-3	CASSPRQGRWGNTIYF	TGTGCCAGCAGCCCGCGACAGGGGAGATGGGGAAACACCATATATTTT
TRBV19	TRBD1	.	TRBJ2-1	CASTMMGQPFSSYNEQFF	TGTGCCAGTACTATGATGGGACAGCCTTTCAGCTCCTACAATGAGCAGTTCTTC
TRBV19	.	.	TRBJ1-2	CASSIGTTYGYTF	TGTGCCAGTAGTATAGGTACAACTTATGGCTACACCTTC
TRBV11-1	.	.	TRBJ1-1	CASSLQGNTEAFF	TGTGCCAGCAGCTTGCAGGGTAACACTGAAGCTTTCTTT